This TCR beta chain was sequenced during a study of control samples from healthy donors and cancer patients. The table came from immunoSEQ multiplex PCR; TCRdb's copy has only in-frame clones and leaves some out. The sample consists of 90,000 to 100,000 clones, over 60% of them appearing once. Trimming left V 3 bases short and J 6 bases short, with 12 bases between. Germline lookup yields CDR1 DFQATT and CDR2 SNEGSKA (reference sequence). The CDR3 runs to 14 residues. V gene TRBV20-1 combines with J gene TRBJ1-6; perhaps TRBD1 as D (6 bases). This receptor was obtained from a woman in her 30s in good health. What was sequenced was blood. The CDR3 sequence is CSASGQWSNSPLHF. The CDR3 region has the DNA TGCAGTGCTAGTGGACAGTGGAGTAATTCACCCCTCCACTTT.